The 10 T cell receptor beta chains listed next were all sequenced from one sample in a study of blood T cell repertoires in COVID-19. Using immunoSEQ multiplex PCR, the repertoire was profiled, and TCRdb retains in-frame clones only, with some absent. Of some 200,000 clones listed, approximately 83% were seen once; the top ten hold approximately 5%. Sequences were obtained from PBMCs or T cells enriched from blood (not recorded which). The origin of the receptors is a woman aged 45-60 years who had been exposed to COVID-19.

This clone was found a few times. This chain uses TRBV18 with TRBJ1-5; D perhaps matches TRBD1 (5 bases). V was trimmed by 6 bases and J by 2 bases, leaving 8 bases between them. This CDR3 has 13 amino acids. Germline-derived CDR1 and CDR2 are KGHSH and LQKENI. The CDR3 region has the DNA TGTGCCAGCTCCAGGGATGGCAATCAGCCCCAGCATTTT. Protein product: CASSRDGNQPQHF.

The rearrangement links TRBV30 to TRBJ2-6; 9 positions agree with TRBD2. Germline assignment: CDR1 GTSNPN and CDR2 SVGIG (reference sequence). Losses at the gene ends were 4 bases for V and 0 bases for J; bases not matched to a gene: 13. The CDR3 contains 19 residues. The CDR3 spells CAWNRNPSGARSGANVLTF. CDR3 nucleotides: TGTGCCTGGAACCGCAATCCTAGCGGGGCGCGCTCTGGGGCCAACGTCCTGACTTTC.

This chain links TRBV19 with TRBJ1-5; a weak D match, TRBD1 (5 bases). This CDR3 region has 14 residues. Germline V CDR1 and CDR2: LNHDA, SQIVND (reference sequence). V gave up 6 bases and J gave up 4 bases, with 13 bases separating them. The CDR3 here is CASSPGLINQPQHF. The CDR3 nucleotides are TGTGCCAGTAGCCCAGGGCTTATAAATCAGCCCCAGCATTTT.

The chain links TRBV7-6 to TRBJ2-6, with a possible D match to TRBD2 (5 bases). The CDR3 consists of 14 residues. CDR1 and CDR2 (germline): SGHVS, FNYEAQ. The DNA for the CDR3 is TGTGCGACCTCGCGGGCGTACGGGGCCAACGTCCTGACTTTC. It specifies CATSRAYGANVLTF.

The rearrangement links TRBV27 to TRBJ1-1; no firm D call. Germline V lookup: CDR1 MNHEY, CDR2 SMNVEV (reference sequence). V gave up 3 bases and J gave up 0 bases, with 5 bases separating them. This CDR3 is built from 13 residues. The CDR3 is CASSLQMNTEAFF. The CDR3 region has the DNA TGTGCCAGCAGTTTGCAGATGAACACTGAAGCTTTCTTT.

The table lists this clone with many counts. This chain uses TRBV11-1 with TRBJ2-1, with D perhaps matching TRBD2 (6 bases). From germline, CDR1 is SGHAT and CDR2 FQDESV (reference sequence). The CDR3 is 15 amino acids. Trimming took 1 base from V and 4 from J, leaving 11 bases between them. The CDR3 is CASSLGGTYYNEQFF. CDR3 DNA sequence: TGTGCCAGCAGCTTAGGGGGGACTTATTACAATGAGCAGTTCTTC.

This clone was counted between two and nine times. V and J are TRBV24-1 and TRBJ1-2, with a possible D match to TRBD1 (5 bases). V was shortened by 1 base and J by 4 bases, with 6 bases between the two germline ends. CDR3 length equals 13 residues. The germline gives CDR1 KGHDR, CDR2 SFDVKD. DNA for the CDR3: TGTGCCACCAGTGATTTAACAGGCTATGGCTACACCTTC. Residues: CATSDLTGYGYTF.

V is TRBV7-2 and J is TRBJ2-1, with TRBD2 identical over 10 bases. The V gene's germline CDR1 is SGHTA and CDR2 FQGNSA. J gave up 5 bases and V 8 bases, and 6 bases lay outside the gene matches. This CDR3 spans 14 amino acids. As DNA, the CDR3 is TGTGCCAGCCAGGCACTAGCGGGGAACAATGAGCAGTTCTTC. Translation: CASQALAGNNEQFF.

The chain has TRBV10-3 and TRBJ1-1; TRBD1 might be the D (5 bases). CDR3 size: 16 residues. V was cut by 6 bases and J by 3 bases, with 20 bases left in between. CDR1 ENHRY and CDR2 SYGVKD come from the germline V gene. CDR3 nucleotide sequence: TGTGCCATCAGCCGAGGGACCCTAGGAGGGGACACTGAAGCTTTCTTT. As protein: CAISRGTLGGDTEAFF.

V is TRBV9 and J is TRBJ2-7; D possibly corresponds to TRBD1 (6 bases). Germline V gene sequence: CDR1 SGDLS, CDR2 YYNGEE. Trimming shortened V by 3 bases and J by 2 bases, and 12 bases separated the two germline ends. The CDR3 contains 14 residues. The CDR3 here is CASSDRDGAYEQYF. CDR3 nucleotide sequence: TGTGCCAGCAGCGACAGGGATGGGGCCTACGAGCAGTACTTC.